This TCR beta chain was recovered during a study of shared clonotypes between healthy human individuals. As concerns this clone: Antigen specificity is unknown.

Naive CD8 isolation took CD45RO-negative cells positively selected for CCR7 and excluded terminally differentiated effector memory CD45RA+ cells. Produced via immunoSEQ multiplex PCR; TCRdb's table is partial and in-frame only. The sample yields about 580,000 clones, about 98% seen once. Study observations and caveats: The sampled material consisted only of blood, and tissue repertoires are likely to differ.

The ends lost 5 bases at V and 4 bases at J; junction bases unmatched: 11. This CDR3 region has 16 residues. Germline-derived CDR1 and CDR2 are SNHLY and FYNNEI. This TCR was recovered from a man aged 25 to 40 in good health. The source material was naive CD8+ T cells sorted from blood. This rearrangement joins TRBV2 to TRBJ2-1, with 7 bases aligning to TRBD2. CDR3 nucleotide sequence: TGTGCCAGCAGTCCACATTCTAGCGGAGGTTACAATGAGCAGTTCTTC. This codes for CASSPHSSGGYNEQFF.